This T cell receptor (beta chain) was captured by sequencing in a study of cytomegalovirus exposure and HLA in healthy donors. Study-level results: Versus the roughly 670-donor mean, an Asian-associated ancestry cluster reportedly showed fewer N-insertions in a later analysis. The study found most TCR sequences rare, yet found some public TCRs in many donors.

The V segment lost 2 bases and the J segment 7 bases; nucleotides outside the gene matches: 4. Per germline, CDR1 MNHNY and CDR2 SVGAGI (reference sequence). This CDR3 is 14 amino acids long. In regard to this clone: The antigen is not known.

The PCR employed 60 Vbeta primers together with 13 Jbeta primers. Assay used: immunoSEQ multiplex PCR; TCRdb lists only in-frame clones, some missing. The table includes 100,000 to 150,000 clones, roughly 80% detected once. This clonotype was obtained from a woman aged 60-75 years in good health and CMV-seronegative. The material sequenced was PBMCs. The chain carries TRBV6-6 and TRBJ1-5, with 8 nucleotides matching TRBD1. As DNA, the CDR3 is TGTGCCAGCAGTTACCCAGGGGGCGGACAGCCCCAGCATTTT. Its translation is CASSYPGGGQPQHF.